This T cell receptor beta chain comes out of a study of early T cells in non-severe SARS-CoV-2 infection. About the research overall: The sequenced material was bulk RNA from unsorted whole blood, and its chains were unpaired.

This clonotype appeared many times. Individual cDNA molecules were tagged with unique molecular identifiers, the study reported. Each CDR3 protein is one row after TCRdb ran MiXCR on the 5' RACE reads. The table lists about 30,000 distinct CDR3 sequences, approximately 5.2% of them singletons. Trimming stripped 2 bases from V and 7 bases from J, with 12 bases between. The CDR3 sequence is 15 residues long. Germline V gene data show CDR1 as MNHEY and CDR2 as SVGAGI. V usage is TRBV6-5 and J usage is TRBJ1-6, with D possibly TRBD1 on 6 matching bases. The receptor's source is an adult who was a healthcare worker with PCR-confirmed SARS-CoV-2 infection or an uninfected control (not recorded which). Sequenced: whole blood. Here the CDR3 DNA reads TGTGCCAGCAGTTACCGCAGACAGGTCAATTCACCCCTCCACTTT. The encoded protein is CASSYRRQVNSPLHF.